This TCR beta chain stems from a study of blood T cell repertoires in COVID-19 (dated by TCRdb to 2020 to 2022). For the wider study: Collaborator samples came from the United States, Italy and Spain and covered acute and convalescent phases of COVID-19. The material from the prospective study consisted of cDNA or gDNA derived from T cells, B-cell-depleted T cells, or PBMCs. Deeply sampled blood TCRbeta repertoires from subjects exposed to, actively infected with, or recovered from COVID-19 were included in the dataset. The repertoires were released in a freely available public database meant as a resource for research on the immune response to SARS-CoV-2. The samples were drawn from the first 160 participants of the ongoing ImmuneRACE study and from over a thousand subjects provided by 6 global collaborators. The sample metadata nearly always contained a de-identified subject ID, COVID-19 status, age in years and sex. HLA class I and class II types, where available, came from metadata supplied by the sample provider rather than from assay-based typing. Beyond this particular receptor, the publication reports: The quantity of clinical and demographic metadata differed by source and by participant and was supplied without curation.

One collaborating source in Seattle enrolled patients while the patients were actively infected and followed the patients over time throughout the course of disease. Collaborating institutions collected whole blood in K2EDTA tubes following their own protocols. For TCRbeta analysis, collaborators shipped samples as frozen whole blood, isolated PBMCs, or DNA extracted from either of those sample types. TCRbeta CDR3 regions were amplified from genomic DNA by means of the immunoSEQ Assay, a bias-controlled multiplex PCR. The study's processing was this. The number of nucleated cells in each sample was estimated from the amplification of reference gene primers within the assay. To quantify the absolute abundance of each unique TCRbeta CDR3 rearrangement, sequence reads were collapsed and filtered. For each sample, productive Simpson clonality was calculated as the square root of Simpson's diversity index over productive rearrangements. TCRdb retrieved this table from immuneACCESS and kept in-frame rearrangements only. Not all clones are present; in checked studies, unresolved V genes account for under half, and no reason is known for the remainder. For V, J and clone size, that table is used; D and trimming come from the DNA. Recorded for this sample are tens of thousands of clones; 75% to 90% of them occurred a single time. 6% to 6.5% of the sample belongs to the ten largest clones.

There are a few counts of this clone. Its target antigen remains unknown. No quality values exist for individual bases; no much larger clone is one base distant. The CDR3 holds 13 amino acids from the cysteine to the phenylalanine. The sequence is cut down to CDR3 DNA, 39 bases in frame from base 1. The germline V gene (reference sequence) gives CDR1 as MNHEY and CDR2 as SMNVEV. The germline ends are 8 bases apart after V is trimmed by 4 bases and J by 4 bases. This receptor was obtained from an older man with COVID-19, enrolled during active disease. The sequenced sample consisted of peripheral blood. The V and J genes are TRBV27 and TRBJ2-1, with the D segment identity uncertain. The CDR3: CASSWSDYNEQFF. The DNA sequence is as follows: TGTGCCAGCAGTTGGTCAGATTACAATGAGCAGTTCTTC.